Described below is a single T cell receptor beta chain sequence and its context. Treatment indicated: about 20 received Ad26.COV2.S at low or high dose, single or two shots; 5 received placebo; per-sample allocation not given. Collection of samples fell on day 63 after the first vaccine or placebo injection. The protocol was immunoSEQ multiplex PCR, while the TCRdb copy is restricted to in-frame clones and leaves out a portion. This table has over 450,000 clones, roughly 87% appearing once. This specimen belongs to a study of Ad26.COV2.S vaccination and SARS-CoV-2 variants. CDR3 length equals 15 residues. Deletions cut 4 bases from V and 0 bases from J, with 12 bases between. CDR1 and CDR2 (germline): SGHRS, YFSETQ.

The genes are TRBV5-1 and TRBJ2-3; TRBD1 is a possible D gene (5 bases). The specimen comprised peripheral blood, sampled in a trial of Ad26.COV2.S vaccine versus placebo. This TCR was recovered from a person between 18 and 65 years old who received the Ad26.COV2.S COVID-19 vaccine or a placebo. The CDR3 is CASSLKTVSTDTQYF. The CDR3 region has the DNA TGCGCCAGCAGCCTGAAGACAGTTAGCACAGATACGCAGTATTTT.